Listed here are 12 T cell receptor beta chains from one sample, sequenced in a study of spatial heterogeneity in lung cancer. Time point in this sample: blood at routine non-recurrence follow-up after resection. TCRdb reanalysed the 5' RACE reads using MiXCR and keeps one entry per CDR3 protein. The table records around 70,000 distinct CDR3 sequences, over 7% of them present only once. The input for sequencing was PBMCs, taken at follow-up. Source of these receptors: a female donor with early-stage non-small cell lung cancer.

This clonotype has ten or more counts. This chain links TRBV6-5 with TRBJ2-7; D may be TRBD1 or TRBD2 (5 bases each). The CDR3 consists of 16 residues. V shed 2 bases and J shed 3 bases, with 17 bases lying between them. The germline V gene encodes CDR1 MNHEY and CDR2 SVGAGI. DNA of the CDR3: TGTGCCAGCAGTTACGCCGCGGACGGGGCGGGCTACGAGCAGTACTTC. This translates into CASSYAADGAGYEQYF.

This clonotype was seen many times. This chain connects TRBV5-1 to TRBJ2-1; TRBD2 agrees at 14 bases. Germline V CDR1 and CDR2: SGHRS, YFSETQ. V shed 4 bases, J shed 2 bases, and the junction held 2 bases outside the gene matches. The CDR3 spans 16 residues. This CDR3 reads CASSGTSGGAYNEQFF. CDR3 nucleotide sequence: TGCGCCAGCAGCGGGACTAGCGGGGGTGCCTACAATGAGCAGTTCTTC.

V gene TRBV5-1 combines with J gene TRBJ2-3; D is possibly TRBD1 (5 bases). The CDR3 is 18 amino acids. V was trimmed by 3 bases and J by 4 bases, leaving 24 bases between them. CDR1 is SGHRS, CDR2 YFSETQ, per germline. This chain's CDR3 is CASSSGHGWGVDSDTQYF. DNA of the CDR3: TGCGCCAGCAGCTCAGGACACGGATGGGGTGTAGACTCAGATACGCAGTATTTT.

This clonotype was detected many times. This chain joins TRBV28 and TRBJ2-7, with 7 bases matching TRBD2. This CDR3 is built from 13 residues. Germline CDR1 is MDHEN and CDR2 is SYDVKM. V shed 9 bases, J shed 2 bases, and the junction held 7 bases outside the gene matches. CDR3 coding DNA: TGTGCCAGTTTGAGCGGGGAAGCCTACGAGCAGTACTTC. This codes for CASLSGEAYEQYF.

This clonotype was observed at least ten times. V usage is TRBV7-2 and J usage is TRBJ2-1; a weak D match, TRBD2 (6 bases). This CDR3 is built from 15 residues. The ends were cut back, 1 base at V and 10 bases at J, with 17 bases in the middle. CDR1 is SGHTA, CDR2 FQGNSA, per germline. CDR3 amino acids: CASSLVGLPGEEQFF. As DNA, the CDR3 is TGTGCCAGCAGCTTAGTGGGACTCCCGGGAGAGGAGCAGTTCTTC.

There are many counts of this clonotype. The chain employs TRBV6-6 and TRBJ2-5, with 8 bases lining up with TRBD1. The germline V gene has CDR1 MNHNY and CDR2 SVGAGI (reference sequence). V shed 2 bases, J shed 5 bases, and the junction held 10 bases outside the gene matches. The CDR3 totals 16 residues. CDR3 sequence: CASSYPSITGGETQYF. In nucleotides, the CDR3 is TGTGCCAGCAGTTACCCCTCTATTACAGGGGGGGAGACCCAGTACTTC.

The rearrangement joins TRBV10-3 to TRBJ1-2; no clear D. Trimming took off 8 bases at V and 11 bases at J, with 24 bases between the two ends. The germline gives CDR1 ENHRY, CDR2 SYGVKD. The CDR3 is 14 residues long. The CDR3 nucleotides read TGTGCCATCTCCCCCTGGAGGGCAGACCCGATATACACCTTC. Amino acids: CAISPWRADPIYTF.

This clonotype showed up many times. The genes are TRBV2 and TRBJ1-5; weak D call: TRBD1 (5 bases). The CDR3 covers 16 residues. From germline, CDR1 is SNHLY and CDR2 FYNNEI. The ends were cut back, 3 bases at V and 4 bases at J, with 16 bases in the middle. Here the CDR3 DNA reads TGTGCCAGCAGTGAGGAACGACAGAATCGAAATCAGCCCCAGCATTTT. This encodes CASSEERQNRNQPQHF.

The chain is built from TRBV6-5 and TRBJ2-7, with D perhaps TRBD1 (5 bases). Trimming took 8 bases from V and 4 from J, leaving 18 bases between them. Germline CDR1 and CDR2: MNHEY and SVGAGI. CDR3 length: 14 amino acids. CDR3 loop: CASFTHKGRYEQYF. For the CDR3, the DNA is TGTGCCAGCTTTACTCATAAGGGGCGGTACGAGCAGTACTTC.

This clonotype was detected many times. The chain links TRBV12-3 or TRBV12-4 to TRBJ2-3, with D possibly matching TRBD2 (6 bases). V lost 5 bases, J lost 0 bases, and 12 bases lay in between. CDR3 length: 15 amino acids. CDR3 residues: CASSVSGVSTDTQYF. The CDR3 nucleotides are TGTGCCAGCAGTGTTAGCGGAGTAAGCACAGATACGCAGTATTTT.

This clonotype showed up many times. The V call is TRBV7-3, the J call TRBJ2-3; 10 bases agree with TRBD1. CDR1 is SGHTA, CDR2 FQGTGA, per germline. The CDR3 is 15 residues long. V trimming: 0 bases; J trimming: 4 bases; junction bases outside the gene matches: 1. The CDR3 spells CASSLTGQGADTQYF. DNA for the CDR3: TGTGCCAGCAGCTTAACTGGACAGGGGGCAGATACGCAGTATTTT.

The chain joins TRBV5-1 to TRBJ2-1; 14 nucleotides agree with TRBD2. Germline V CDR1 and CDR2: SGHRS, YFSETQ. Trimming at V came to 4 bases and at J to 8 bases, leaving 8 bases not matched to a gene. The length of the CDR3 is 16 residues. Here the CDR3 DNA reads TGCGCCAGCAGCCAGGGACTAGCGGGGGTCTCGCATGAGCAGTTCTTC. It yields the protein CASSQGLAGVSHEQFF.